Listed below are T cell receptor beta chains from one sample, sequenced in a study of blood T cell repertoires in COVID-19. This table comes from immunoSEQ multiplex PCR, and its TCRdb copy is limited to in-frame clones, with some not included. The profile shows approximately 210,000 clones, around 82% of them singletons. The sample consisted of peripheral blood. Receptors were obtained from a woman in her thirties or forties with acute or convalescent COVID-19. CDR3s include the opening cysteine and the closing phenylalanine or tryptophan. D genes are given only for firm matches. Rows may omit the clone size; those that give it use once, few, many or a size class.

abundance	d_gene	v_gene	j_gene	CDR3aa	CDR3nt
NA	TRBD1	TRBV18	TRBJ1-4	CASSPGTGAEKLFF	TGTGCCAGCTCACCAGGGACAGGGGCTGAAAAACTGTTTTTT
NA	TRBD2	TRBV3-1/TRBV3-2	TRBJ2-1	CASSQGSAGGSYNEQFF	TGTGCCAGCAGCCAAGGATCTGCGGGGGGCTCCTACAATGAGCAGTTCTTC
NA	TRBD2	TRBV5-1	TRBJ2-1	CASSSPSGRGYEQFF	TGCGCCAGCAGCTCCCCTAGCGGGAGAGGGTATGAGCAGTTCTTC
NA	NA	TRBV12-3/TRBV12-4	TRBJ2-7	CASRGQGHYEQYF	TGTGCCAGCAGGGGACAAGGCCACTACGAGCAGTACTTC
NA	TRBD1	TRBV5-1	TRBJ1-1	CASSLSGGIEAFF	TGCGCCAGCAGCTTGTCAGGGGGGATCGAAGCTTTCTTT
NA	TRBD1	TRBV18	TRBJ2-7	CASSSGQGYEQYF	TGTGCCAGCTCATCAGGACAGGGCTACGAGCAGTACTTC
once	TRBD1	TRBV12-5	TRBJ1-1	CASGLVTMGQGSGVTEAFF	TGTGCTAGTGGTTTGGTTACGATGGGACAGGGCAGCGGCGTCACTGAAGCTTTCTTT
NA	TRBD1	TRBV2	TRBJ1-2	CASSLIPGQGDGYTF	TGTGCCAGCAGTCTCATTCCGGGACAGGGCGATGGCTACACCTTC
once	TRBD2	TRBV6-2/TRBV6-3	TRBJ2-1	CASSVMGLAYQYEQFF	TGTGCCAGCAGTGTTATGGGACTAGCTTATCAGTATGAGCAGTTCTTC
NA	NA	TRBV30	TRBJ1-1	CAWRTFEGTEAFF	TGTGCCTGGAGGACATTTGAGGGCACTGAAGCTTTCTTT
NA	TRBD1	TRBV11-2	TRBJ2-1	CASSPSQGLGEQFF	TGTGCCAGCAGCCCGTCACAGGGGCTCGGCGAGCAGTTCTTC
NA	NA	TRBV7-9	TRBJ1-1	CASSLVEGIEAFF	TGTGCCAGCAGCTTAGTTGAGGGTATTGAAGCTTTCTTT
once	NA	TRBV15	TRBJ1-4	CATSLPGHDEKLFF	TGTGCCACCAGCTTACCAGGGCATGATGAAAAACTGTTTTTT
NA	TRBD1	TRBV6-2/TRBV6-3	TRBJ2-7	CASSYGGTGQNYEQYF	TGTGCCAGCAGTTACGGCGGGACAGGGCAAAACTACGAGCAGTACTTC
NA	NA	TRBV25-1	TRBJ1-6	CASSEEGRANSPLHF	TGTGCCAGCAGTGAGGAGGGCAGGGCCAATTCACCCCTCCACTTT
NA	TRBD1	TRBV5-6	TRBJ2-2	CASSLAAGTGGGELFF	TGTGCCAGCAGCTTGGCCGCCGGGACAGGGGGCGGAGAGCTGTTTTTT
NA	TRBD2	TRBV19	TRBJ2-2	CASSIRSGRGLAGDTGELFF	TGTGCCAGTAGTATACGGTCAGGAAGGGGACTAGCGGGAGACACCGGGGAGCTGTTTTTT
NA	NA	TRBV12-3/TRBV12-4	TRBJ2-2	CASSLSGELFF	TGTGCCAGCAGTTTATCTGGGGAGCTGTTTTTT
NA	TRBD2	TRBV5-1	TRBJ2-5	CASSPKTGLAGVETQYF	TGCGCCAGCAGCCCTAAAACGGGACTAGCGGGAGTGGAGACCCAGTACTTC
NA	TRBD2	TRBV3-1/TRBV3-2	TRBJ2-7	CASSHGLAGIPYEQYF	TGTGCCAGCAGCCATGGACTAGCGGGAATCCCCTACGAGCAGTACTTC
NA	NA	TRBV6-1	TRBJ2-7	CASSGSEGEGAYEQYF	TGTGCCAGCAGTGGTAGTGAGGGGGAGGGGGCCTACGAGCAGTACTTC
NA	TRBD2	TRBV9	TRBJ2-3	CASSVRREGPDTQYF	TGTGCCAGCAGCGTAAGGCGGGAGGGTCCAGATACGCAGTATTTT
few	NA	TRBV2	TRBJ1-5	CASRRGGAGNQPQHF	TGTGCCAGCAGACGAGGGGGGGCCGGGAATCAGCCCCAGCATTTT
NA	NA	TRBV5-1	TRBJ2-7	CASSLWVSGDEQYF	TGCGCCAGCAGCTTATGGGTTTCGGGAGACGAGCAGTACTTC
NA	NA	TRBV5-1	TRBJ2-1	CASSNTGTYNEQFF	TGCGCCAGCAGCAATACCGGGACTTACAATGAGCAGTTCTTC